Listed here is a single TCR beta chain. Within its sample, this clone is medium-sized (0.01 to 0.1%). The specificity of this receptor is unknown. No per-base quality is available; no much larger clone lies one base away. The germline V gene (reference sequence) provides CDR1 GTSNPN and CDR2 SVGIG. The CDR3 spans 16 residues, from the cysteine through the phenylalanine. Only the CDR3 DNA is retained, 48 bases long and in frame from the first base. Trimming costs V 2 bases and J 0 bases, and their ends lie 14 bases apart. The data were obtained in a study of control samples from healthy donors and cancer patients (dated by TCRdb to 2018 to 2020). Library construction relied on the immunoSEQ multiplex PCR assay. TCRdb limited this immuneACCESS table to in-frame rearrangements with V and J called. A share of clones is missing; checked studies link under half to unresolved V genes, and the rest is unexplained. Present in this sample are about 26,000 clones, 65% to 90% of which were seen just once. The top ten clones comprise less than 8% of the sample.

The sequence is built from TRBV30 and TRBJ1-3; tentative D gene TRBD1, with 5 bases matching. The sequenced sample was PBMCs. This clonotype was sampled from a woman aged 55-69 years with head and neck cancer. The CDR3 corresponds to CAWSRRGDYSGNTIYF. DNA sequence: TGTGCCTGGAGTAGGCGGGGGGATTACTCTGGAAACACCATATATTTT.